What follows are 3 T cell receptor beta chains derived from one specimen sequenced in a study of radiation and T cells in renal cell carcinoma. Sequenced by immunoSEQ multiplex PCR; TCRdb stores in-frame clones only, minus some. The repertoire holds some 20,000 clones, with roughly 60% as singletons. The treatment denotes: treatment-naive control, cytoreductive nephrectomy. Sequencing was performed on tumor tissue, taken from a patient whose treatment was nephrectomy without radiotherapy. These receptor sequences come from a man over 45 with renal cell carcinoma.

In its sample, this clone was seen a few times. The V gene is TRBV28, the J gene TRBJ1-5, with TRBD1 as a possible D gene (5 bases). This CDR3 is built from 13 residues. Germline V gene data show CDR1 as MDHEN and CDR2 as SYDVKM. Here the CDR3 reads CASGVAGPQPQHF. The CDR3 DNA reads TGTGCGAGCGGGGTGGCAGGGCCTCAGCCCCAGCATTTT.

CDR3 DNA: TGTGCCAGCAACGAACGGGAGAACACTGAAGCTTTCTTT. Encoded protein: CASNERENTEAFF. The chain links TRBV6-5 to TRBJ1-1; D call uncertain. V dropped 7 bases and J dropped 1 base, with 10 bases sitting between them. This CDR3 contains 13 residues. CDR1 is MNHEY and CDR2 is SVGAGI in the germline V gene.

This chain uses TRBV11-2 with TRBJ2-6; D call uncertain. The V end lost 4 bases, the J end lost 0 bases, and 19 bases lay between the germline ends. This CDR3 contains 19 residues. Per germline, CDR1 SGHAT and CDR2 FQNNGV. The CDR3 nucleotides are TGTGCCAGCAGCTCGAGTACCCACGACCTAGACTCTGGGGCCAACGTCCTGACTTTC. Translating gives CASSSSTHDLDSGANVLTF. Together with reference TRBV11-2 and TRBJ2-6, the CDR3 gives the full variable domain: EAGVAQSPRYKIIEKRQSVAFWCNPISGHATLYWYQQILGQGPKLLIQFQNNGVVDDSQLPKDRFSAERLKGVDSTLKIQPAKLEDSAVYLCASSSSTHDLDSGANVLTFGAGSRLTVL.